This entry lists 28 T cell receptor beta chains sequenced from one sample in a study of T-cell memory formation after mild COVID-19. TCRdb re-derived calls from the 5' RACE reads in MiXCR, one entry per CDR3 protein. The sample carries 350,000 to 550,000 distinct CDR3 sequences, around 17% recorded once. The material sequenced was PBMCs or a T cell subset sorted from them (not recorded which). All receptors come from a man aged 18 to 30 who had mild COVID-19 (a few samples of this study predate the infection). Cell type and time point are not known.

This rearrangement joins TRBV7-2 to TRBJ2-1; D unresolved. Trimming left V 5 bases short and J 8 bases short, with 16 bases between. CDR1 SGHTA and CDR2 FQGNSA come from the germline V gene. CDR3 length: 14 amino acids. CDR3 bases: TGTGCCAGCAGCCCCACGAACTCGGCGGATGAGCAGTTCTTC. This translates into CASSPTNSADEQFF.

This sequence joins TRBV4-3 and TRBJ1-2; D not resolved. Trimming shortened V by 0 bases and J by 0 bases, and 11 bases separated the two germline ends. Germline-derived CDR1 and CDR2 are LGHNA and YSLEER. The CDR3 totals 16 residues. The DNA of the CDR3 is TGCGCCAGCAGCCAAGATCCGCAGGTCCCTAACTATGGCTACACCTTC. Residues: CASSQDPQVPNYGYTF.

Concerning this clonotype: Since a much larger clone is just one base distant, this may be a read error. The chain couples TRBV7-8 to TRBJ2-5, with TRBD2 identical over 7 bases. This CDR3 is built from 16 residues. Germline trimming cut 7 bases from V and 2 bases from J; bases unmatched to any gene: 13. Per the germline V gene, CDR1 is SGHVS and CDR2 is FQNEAQ. The CDR3 coding sequence is TGTGCCAGCATCCGAGTGCGGGGGATCCGTCAAGAGACCCAGTACTTC. As protein: CASIRVRGIRQETQYF.

This clonotype has just a few counts. The chain joins TRBV7-9 to TRBJ2-7; TRBD1 aligns across 9 bases. Germline V gene data show CDR1 as SEHNR and CDR2 as FQNEAQ (reference sequence). The V and J ends lost 5 bases and 3 bases, in that order; junction bases with no gene match: 8. This CDR3 contains 15 residues. For the CDR3, the DNA is TGTGCCAGCAGCGACCCCCGGACAGGGGTCTACGAGCAGTACTTC. It is translated as CASSDPRTGVYEQYF.

As regards this clonotype: Its ends do not fully match the called genes, so a read error is possible. The genes are TRBV6-2 or TRBV6-3 and TRBJ1-6; 7 bases are a match to TRBD1. Germline values: CDR1 MNHEY, CDR2 SVGEGT. This CDR3 region has 15 residues. CDR3 bases: TGTGCCAGCAGTTACCGAGGACAGGATAATTCACCCCTCAACTTT. It encodes CASSYRGQDNSPLNF.

The chain recombines TRBV5-1 with TRBJ2-7; the D call may be TRBD1 or TRBD2 (5 bases each). V lost 0 bases and J 5 bases, leaving 12 bases between the germline ends. The CDR3 loop spans 14 amino acids. CDR1 SGHRS and CDR2 YFSETQ come from the germline V gene. In DNA, the CDR3 is TGCGCCAGCAGCTTGGCTTGGGGACGGGACGAGCAGTACTTC. As protein: CASSLAWGRDEQYF.

This chain links TRBV11-3 with TRBJ2-1; possibly TRBD1 for D (6 bases). Between the trimmed V and J ends, which lost 4 bases and 0 bases, there was a span of 16 bases. CDR1 and CDR2 (germline): SGHNT, YENEEA. This CDR3 region has 17 residues. CDR3 region: CASSSTDSHSSYNEQFF. CDR3 sequence (DNA): TGTGCCAGCAGCTCCACGGACAGTCATAGCTCCTACAATGAGCAGTTCTTC.

The chain recombines TRBV4-3 with TRBJ1-3; no reliable D call. Germline V gives CDR1 LGHNA, CDR2 YSLEER. The CDR3 is made up of 16 amino acids. V lost 2 bases and J lost 1, with 12 bases in between. The chain's CDR3 is CASSQWKKDSGNTIYF. As DNA, the CDR3 is TGCGCCAGCAGCCAATGGAAGAAAGATTCTGGAAACACCATATATTTT.

This rearrangement joins TRBV5-6 to TRBJ1-2; D not resolved. The germline V gene encodes CDR1 SGHDT and CDR2 YYEEEE. The V gene lost 0 bases and the J gene lost 4 bases, with 10 bases spanning the gap. The CDR3 loop spans 14 amino acids. The CDR3 spells CASSLEPGLYGYTF. In DNA form, the CDR3 reads TGTGCCAGCAGCTTGGAACCAGGCCTCTATGGCTACACCTTC.

V gene TRBV4-1 combines with J gene TRBJ2-3; D is possibly TRBD2 (5 bases). CDR3 length: 17 residues. Trimming cost V 0 bases and J 2 bases, with 15 bases left between them. The germline CDR1 and CDR2 sequences are MGHRA and YSYEKL. CDR3 loop: CASSQDTPAGDTDTQYF. Here the CDR3 DNA reads TGCGCCAGCAGCCAAGATACCCCTGCCGGGGACACAGATACGCAGTATTTT.

The V gene is TRBV7-2, the J gene TRBJ2-3; D ambiguous. Germline-derived CDR1 and CDR2 are SGHTA and FQGNSA. This CDR3 has 15 residues. Between the trimmed V and J ends, which lost 2 bases and 0 bases, there was a span of 9 bases. In DNA form, the CDR3 reads TGTGCCAGCAGCTTAATGGGCCAGAGCACAGATACGCAGTATTTT. It specifies CASSLMGQSTDTQYF.

The chain carries TRBV29-1 and TRBJ2-7; D is perhaps TRBD2 (6 bases). CDR1 is SQVTM, CDR2 ANQGSEA, per germline. This CDR3 comprises 13 residues. V lost 1 base, J lost 0 bases, and 7 bases lay in between. The CDR3 nucleotides are TGCAGCGTTGAAGGGGGGGACTCCTACGAGCAGTACTTC. It codes for CSVEGGDSYEQYF.

V usage is TRBV7-2 and J usage is TRBJ2-3; TRBD2 agrees at 8 bases. There are 17 residues in the CDR3. Germline assignment: CDR1 SGHTA and CDR2 FQGNSA. V lost 1 base, J lost 1 base, and 7 bases stayed unmatched. The CDR3 nucleotides read TGTGCCAGCAGCTTAGTGGGAGTTAGCGGGGGCACAGATACGCAGTATTTT. This translates into CASSLVGVSGGTDTQYF.

This clonotype was seen at least ten times. This chain uses TRBV3-1 with TRBJ1-5; D remains unclear. The V end lost 1 base, the J end lost 5 bases, and 6 bases lay between the germline ends. Germline V gene sequence: CDR1 LGHDT, CDR2 YNNKEL (reference sequence). The CDR3 is made up of 13 amino acids. CDR3 DNA sequence: TGTGCCAGCAGCCAAGGCAACTATCAGCCCCAGCATTTT. Translation: CASSQGNYQPQHF.

V is TRBV5-4 and J is TRBJ2-2, with TRBD1 as a possible D gene (5 bases). The germline V gene has CDR1 SGHNT and CDR2 YYREEE (reference sequence). This CDR3 is 15 amino acids long. Trimming left V 0 bases short and J 3 bases short, with 9 bases between. The CDR3 sequence: CASSLGRADTGELFF. The CDR3 DNA is TGTGCCAGCAGCTTGGGCAGGGCCGACACCGGGGAGCTGTTTTTT.

This clonotype came up a few times. The rearrangement links TRBV13 to TRBJ2-2; 11 positions match TRBD2. The CDR3 runs to 18 residues. The J segment lost 4 bases and the V segment lost 3 bases, leaving 10 bases of the junction unmatched. Germline V CDR1 and CDR2: PRHDT, FYEKMQ (reference sequence). This chain's CDR3 is CASSLPSGGPSLTGELFF. CDR3 in DNA: TGTGCCAGCAGCTTGCCTAGCGGGGGGCCCTCCCTCACCGGGGAGCTGTTTTTT.

This rearrangement joins TRBV4-2 to TRBJ2-5; no clear D. Germline V lookup: CDR1 LGHNA, CDR2 YNFKEQ. The V and J ends lost 0 bases and 5 bases respectively, with 13 bases between them. The length of the CDR3 is 15 residues. The chain's CDR3 is CASSQDEIYRETQYF. In DNA form, the CDR3 reads TGTGCCAGCAGCCAAGATGAGATTTACCGGGAGACCCAGTACTTC.

V gene TRBV9 combines with J gene TRBJ2-1; 9 nucleotides match TRBD2. The CDR3 is 15 residues long. CDR1 is SGDLS, CDR2 YYNGEE, per germline. Trimming cost V 0 bases and J 4 bases; bases outside gene matches: 2. CDR3: CASSVASGDYNEQFF. As DNA, the CDR3 is TGTGCCAGCAGCGTAGCTAGCGGGGATTACAATGAGCAGTTCTTC.

This clonotype was detected only a few times. The chain is built from TRBV20-1 and TRBJ2-7; TRBD1 matches at 7 bases. Germline loops: CDR1 DFQATT, CDR2 SNEGSKA (reference sequence). This CDR3 has 17 amino acids. The V segment lost 1 base and the J segment 1 base; nucleotides outside the gene matches: 13. CDR3 region: CSARGRTGDTGSYEQYF. The CDR3 nucleotides are TGCAGTGCTAGAGGTCGGACAGGCGACACCGGATCCTACGAGCAGTACTTC.

The chain has TRBV20-1 and TRBJ2-7, with TRBD2 as a possible D gene (5 bases). V lost 2 bases to trimming and J lost 7 bases, with 21 bases between them. CDR1 is DFQATT and CDR2 is SNEGSKA in the germline V gene (reference sequence). The CDR3 runs to 15 residues. CDR3 coding DNA: TGCAGTGCTAGAACCCGGGGAGCCGCCGCTGGGGAGCAGTACTTC. Its protein is CSARTRGAAAGEQYF.

The V gene is TRBV7-8, the J gene TRBJ2-1, with 7 positions matching TRBD2. CDR1 and CDR2 (germline): SGHVS, FQNEAQ. This CDR3 region has 15 residues. The V gene end was trimmed by 5 bases and the J gene end by 6 bases; junction bases not matched to a gene: 10. The CDR3: CASSPFTGGANEQFF. DNA for the CDR3: TGTGCCAGCAGCCCATTCACGGGGGGAGCCAATGAGCAGTTCTTC.

This clonotype was detected only a few times. This rearrangement joins TRBV7-2 to TRBJ1-1; possible D gene TRBD1, 5 bases. The length of the CDR3 is 14 residues. The germline CDR1 and CDR2 sequences are SGHTA and FQGNSA. With 1 base removed from V and 4 bases from J, the gap between germline ends came to 10 bases. The CDR3 DNA is TGTGCCAGCAGCTTAGTCAGGGATGGCACTGAAGCTTTCTTT. It encodes CASSLVRDGTEAFF.

This clonotype has more than one count but fewer than ten. The chain couples TRBV6-6 to TRBJ2-1, with TRBD2 as a possible D gene (5 bases). Trimming removed 4 bases at V and 7 bases at J, with 8 bases between. Germline V CDR1 and CDR2: MNHNY, SVGAGI (reference sequence). The CDR3 runs to 12 residues. The CDR3 DNA is TGTGCCAGCAGTTGGGAGTTAAATGAGCAGTTCTTC. Protein product: CASSWELNEQFF.

Many counts were recorded for this clonotype. This chain connects TRBV25-1 to TRBJ1-6, with D tentatively TRBD1 (5 bases). The CDR3 loop spans 16 amino acids. Germline loops: CDR1 MGHDK, CDR2 SYGVNS. Trimming left V 4 bases short and J 0 bases short, with 10 bases between. The CDR3 here is CASSGPGSSYNSPLHF. The CDR3 DNA reads as TGTGCCAGCAGTGGCCCAGGGAGCTCCTATAATTCACCCCTCCACTTT. The variable domain in full, with the rest retrieved from reference TRBV25-1 and TRBJ1-6, is EADIYQTPRYLVIGTGKKITLECSQTMGHDKMYWYQQDPGMELHLIHYSYGVNSTEKGDLSSESTVSRIRTEHFPLTLESARPSHTSQYLCASSGPGSSYNSPLHFGNGTRLTVT.

The J gene is TRBJ2-7, the V gene TRBV7-9; D may be TRBD1 (5 bases). The germline gives CDR1 SEHNR, CDR2 FQNEAQ (reference sequence). The CDR3 is made up of 14 amino acids. V dropped 5 bases and J dropped 7 bases, with 18 bases sitting between them. CDR3 residues: CASSPTAPTREQYF. In DNA form, the CDR3 reads TGTGCCAGCAGCCCGACAGCCCCTACGAGAGAGCAGTACTTC.

Ten or more counts support this clonotype. The chain uses TRBV7-2 and TRBJ2-5; TRBD2 aligns across 11 bases. The germline gives CDR1 SGHTA, CDR2 FQGNSA. The CDR3 spans 16 residues. V lost 5 bases, J lost 7 bases, and 12 bases stayed unmatched. CDR3 in amino acids: CASSAPGSGGVGTQYF. The CDR3 DNA follows: TGTGCCAGCAGCGCCCCGGGTAGCGGGGGGGTCGGGACCCAGTACTTC.

The chain joins TRBV4-3 to TRBJ2-1; 10 bases fit TRBD2. Per germline, CDR1 LGHNA and CDR2 YSLEER. This CDR3 region has 17 residues. Trimming cost V 1 base and J 10 bases; bases outside gene matches: 13. CDR3 residues: CASSQVSSGGMLIEQFF. In DNA form, the CDR3 reads TGCGCCAGCAGCCAAGTTAGTAGCGGGGGGATGTTAATAGAGCAGTTCTTC.

This clonotype has a count of ten or more. The rearrangement joins TRBV4-3 to TRBJ1-4; D is unresolved. This CDR3 contains 15 residues. With 0 bases removed from V and 8 bases from J, the gap between germline ends came to 13 bases. CDR1 LGHNA and CDR2 YSLEER come from the germline V gene. The CDR3: CASSQEAEVGEKLFF. DNA of the CDR3: TGCGCCAGCAGCCAAGAGGCGGAAGTCGGGGAAAAACTGTTTTTT.